These 18 T cell receptor beta chains were all obtained from the same sample, sequenced in a study of glioma-infiltrating T cells after dendritic cell vaccination. Indicated time point: after dendritic cell vaccination, including at tumor progression/relapse. Assay used: immunoSEQ multiplex PCR; TCRdb lists only in-frame clones, some missing. The sample lists about 65,000 clones; 86% were seen once. The sequencing used blood, collected after dendritic cell vaccination. The receptors shown here come from a human donor with glioblastoma.

This chain links TRBV11-3 with TRBJ2-2, with D possibly matching TRBD2 (5 bases). The CDR3 runs 18 residues. Per the germline V gene, CDR1 is SGHNT and CDR2 is YENEEA. The ends were cut back, 1 base at V and 0 bases at J, with 15 bases in the middle. The DNA of the CDR3 is TGTGCCAGCAGCTTAGGACTTTTCGGGGTTACGAACACCGGGGAGCTGTTTTTT. Translation gives CASSLGLFGVTNTGELFF. Full variable domain (remainder filled in from reference TRBV11-3 and TRBJ2-2): EAGVVQSPRYKIIEKKQPVAFWCNPISGHNTLYWYLQNLGQGPELLIRYENEEAVDDSQLPKDRFSAERLKGVDSTLKIQPAELGDSAVYLCASSLGLFGVTNTGELFFGEGSRLTVL.

The J gene is TRBJ2-3, the V gene TRBV7-9; 11 positions match TRBD2. V gave up 5 bases and J gave up 0 bases; unmatched junction bases: 10. The CDR3 spans 18 residues. Germline lookup yields CDR1 SEHNR and CDR2 FQNEAQ (reference sequence). This chain's CDR3 is CASSLGLAGGSSTDTQYF. As DNA, the CDR3 is TGTGCCAGCAGCCTCGGGCTAGCGGGGGGCAGCAGCACAGATACGCAGTATTTT.

The rearrangement links TRBV27 to TRBJ1-5; D not certain. The germline V and J ends were trimmed by 5 bases and 7 bases, with 12 bases remaining between them. Germline CDR1 is MNHEY and CDR2 is SMNVEV (reference sequence). This CDR3 spans 13 amino acids. The CDR3: CASSPGGYQPQHF. The CDR3, as DNA: TGTGCCAGCAGTCCGGGAGGGTACCAGCCCCAGCATTTT.

The rearrangement links TRBV7-9 to TRBJ1-3; D is undetermined. Germline V gene data show CDR1 as SEHNR and CDR2 as FQNEAQ (reference sequence). Trimming shortened V by 0 bases and J by 0 bases, and 9 bases separated the two germline ends. This CDR3 contains 16 residues. CDR3 in DNA: TGTGCCAGCAGCTTAGCGGCCCGGGGCTCTGGAAACACCATATATTTT. Amino acids: CASSLAARGSGNTIYF.

This chain connects TRBV7-9 to TRBJ2-7; TRBD2 agrees at 11 bases. This CDR3 has 17 residues. Germline V lookup: CDR1 SEHNR, CDR2 FQNEAQ (reference sequence). V dropped 3 bases and J dropped 0; count of bases not matched to a gene: 7. The CDR3 sequence is CASSFPTSGDTSYEQYF. The CDR3 DNA follows: TGTGCCAGCAGCTTCCCGACTAGCGGGGATACCTCCTACGAGCAGTACTTC.

The gene calls are TRBV20-1 and TRBJ2-7, with no clear D. Germline V gives CDR1 DFQATT, CDR2 SNEGSKA (reference sequence). Trimming stripped 3 bases from V and 3 bases from J, with 6 bases between. The CDR3 has 11 residues. The CDR3 bases are TGCAGTGCTAGTCGTAACTACGAGCAGTACTTC. Its protein is CSASRNYEQYF.

This clone occurred once. V usage is TRBV5-5 and J usage is TRBJ1-2, with 8 bases identical to TRBD1. This CDR3 spans 14 amino acids. Germline V lookup: CDR1 SGHKS, CDR2 YYEKEE (reference sequence). Germline trimming cut 3 bases from V and 1 base from J; bases unmatched to any gene: 2. CDR3 sequence: CASSWTGFNYGYTF. DNA for the CDR3: TGTGCCAGCAGCTGGACAGGGTTTAACTATGGCTACACCTTC.

This chain uses TRBV9 with TRBJ1-1, with TRBD1 matching 10 bases. CDR1 and CDR2 from the germline V gene are SGDLS and YYNGEE. Trimming took 4 bases from V and 7 from J; bases not matched to a gene: 10. The CDR3 covers 15 residues. The CDR3 reads CASSLHDRGLSEAFF. CDR3 nucleotides: TGTGCCAGCAGCTTACATGACAGGGGGCTGAGTGAAGCTTTCTTT.

The rearrangement uses TRBV25-1 and TRBJ1-2, with TRBD1 matching over 12 bases. J lost 6 bases, V lost 4 bases, and 9 bases had no gene match. The length of the CDR3 is 16 residues. Germline values: CDR1 MGHDK, CDR2 SYGVNS. CDR3 in amino acids: CASSAQAGTGGDGYTF. The CDR3 coding sequence is TGTGCCAGCAGTGCTCAGGCCGGGACAGGGGGCGATGGCTACACCTTC.

V usage is TRBV12-5 and J usage is TRBJ1-1; 9 bases map to TRBD1. The CDR3 length is 15 residues. Germline V gives CDR1 LGHNT, CDR2 FRNRAP. J was trimmed by 5 bases and V by 5 bases; bases with no gene match: 9. The CDR3 is CASGQNTGGQTEAFF. CDR3 DNA: TGTGCTAGTGGTCAAAATACAGGGGGCCAAACTGAAGCTTTCTTT.

This rearrangement joins TRBV4-2 to TRBJ1-2; maybe TRBD1 (5 bases). The CDR3 has 14 amino acids. CDR1 is LGHNA and CDR2 is YNFKEQ in the germline V gene. Trimming stripped 0 bases from V and 8 bases from J, with 13 bases between. This chain's CDR3 is CASSQDGFRVGYTF. CDR3 nucleotides: TGTGCCAGCAGCCAAGATGGGTTCAGGGTCGGCTACACCTTC.

The chain uses TRBV5-1 and TRBJ2-7, with unresolved D. The CDR3 has 12 residues. Deletions cut 10 bases from V and 3 bases from J, with 14 bases between. Germline CDR1 is SGHRS and CDR2 is YFSETQ. CDR3 residues: CAGRRQDYEQYF. In DNA, the CDR3 is TGCGCCGGCCGTCGGCAGGACTACGAGCAGTACTTC.

The rearrangement uses TRBV12-5 and TRBJ2-5; possible D gene TRBD1, 6 bases. The length of the CDR3 is 14 residues. The germline V and J ends were trimmed by 5 bases and 2 bases, with 12 bases remaining between them. Germline V lookup: CDR1 LGHNT, CDR2 FRNRAP. CDR3 loop: CASGRSGTQETQYF. CDR3 bases: TGTGCTAGTGGTCGGTCGGGGACACAAGAGACCCAGTACTTC.

J is TRBJ1-5 and V is TRBV27; D uncertain. The V gene lost 2 bases and the J gene lost 0 bases, with 5 bases spanning the gap. The CDR3 sequence is 14 residues long. The germline gives CDR1 MNHEY, CDR2 SMNVEV (reference sequence). The CDR3 DNA is TGTGCCAGCAGTTTAGAGGGTAGCAATCAGCCCCAGCATTTT. It is translated as CASSLEGSNQPQHF.

The V gene is TRBV27, the J gene TRBJ2-3; 13 nucleotides agree with TRBD2. The V segment lost 5 bases and the J segment 1 base; nucleotides outside the gene matches: 3. The CDR3 consists of 16 residues. From germline, CDR1 is MNHEY and CDR2 SMNVEV (reference sequence). DNA of the CDR3: TGTGCCAGCAGTCCTGGACTAGCGGGGGGCACAGATACGCAGTATTTT. Encoded protein: CASSPGLAGGTDTQYF.

The chain combines TRBV6-5 with TRBJ2-2; the D gene is possibly TRBD2 (5 bases). CDR3 length: 12 amino acids. V dropped 6 bases and J dropped 7 bases, with 9 bases sitting between them. Germline CDR1 is MNHEY and CDR2 is SVGAGI. DNA of the CDR3: TGTGCCAGCAGACCGCGGGTCGGGGAGCTGTTTTTT. This sequence encodes CASRPRVGELFF.

The CDR3, as DNA: TGCGCCAGCAGCTTGGGACTAGCGGGAGGAAGCGCAGATACGCAGTATTTT. It is translated as CASSLGLAGGSADTQYF. The J gene is TRBJ2-3, the V gene TRBV5-1; 13 nucleotides match TRBD2. J was trimmed by 4 bases and V by 0 bases; bases with no gene match: 5. Per the germline V gene, CDR1 is SGHRS and CDR2 is YFSETQ. This CDR3 is 17 amino acids long.

The chain links TRBV10-2 to TRBJ2-7; D uncertain. The V gene's germline CDR1 is WSHSY and CDR2 SAAADI. Trimming removed 1 base from V and 4 bases from J, with 8 bases in between. CDR3 length equals 13 residues. This CDR3 reads CASSEWVAYEQYF. The CDR3 DNA reads TGCGCCAGCAGTGAGTGGGTAGCTTACGAGCAGTACTTC.